Presented here are 30 T cell receptor beta chains from one specimen sequenced in a study of blood T cell repertoires in COVID-19. Produced via immunoSEQ multiplex PCR; TCRdb's table is partial and in-frame only. This table holds around 100,000 clones, 90% found once. The specimen sequenced was peripheral blood. These receptors originate from a man between 45 and 60 years old with acute or convalescent COVID-19.

The chain combines TRBV27 with TRBJ2-7; 12 bases are a match to TRBD2. The germline V gene encodes CDR1 MNHEY and CDR2 SMNVEV (reference sequence). Trimming removed 3 bases from V and 8 bases from J; junction bases left unmatched: 8. This CDR3 has 15 amino acids. CDR3 region: CASSFETSGRSKQYF. CDR3 sequence (DNA): TGTGCCAGCAGTTTCGAGACTAGCGGGAGAAGTAAGCAGTACTTC.

The chain carries TRBV5-1 and TRBJ2-6; TRBD1 matches at 7 bases. Per germline, CDR1 SGHRS and CDR2 YFSETQ. This CDR3 contains 17 residues. V shed 0 bases, J shed 3 bases, and the junction held 6 bases outside the gene matches. The chain's CDR3 is CASSLGRGSLGANVLTF. CDR3 DNA sequence: TGCGCCAGCAGCTTGGGCAGGGGGTCTCTTGGGGCCAACGTCCTGACTTTC.

The chain links TRBV27 to TRBJ1-2; TRBD1 matches 9 bases. This CDR3 is 14 amino acids long. V lost 4 bases and J lost 4; bases outside the gene matches: 4. Germline CDR1 and CDR2: MNHEY and SMNVEV (reference sequence). The CDR3 bases are TGTGCCAGCAGTTCGACAGGGGGATTCTATGGCTACACCTTC. Translating gives CASSSTGGFYGYTF.

This clone occurred a few times. This chain uses TRBV5-4 with TRBJ2-4; D not resolved. The CDR3 is 14 amino acids. V was clipped by 0 bases and J by 0 bases, with 4 bases between them. Per germline, CDR1 SGHNT and CDR2 YYREEE (reference sequence). DNA for the CDR3: TGTGCCAGCAGCTTGGACATAGCCAAAAACATTCAGTACTTC. The encoded protein is CASSLDIAKNIQYF.

The chain links TRBV3-1 (or the pseudogene TRBV3-2) to TRBJ2-7; 9 bases match TRBD2. Unmatched junction bases numbered 13, after V lost 3 bases and J lost 7 bases. CDR1 is LGHDT and CDR2 is YNNKEL in the germline V gene (reference sequence). The CDR3 extends over 16 amino acids. CDR3 region: CASSQKLSGRTGEQYF. The DNA of the CDR3 is TGTGCCAGCAGCCAGAAACTTAGCGGGAGAACGGGGGAGCAGTACTTC.

J is TRBJ2-7 and V is TRBV5-1, with 11 bases matching TRBD2. With 2 bases clipped from V and 0 bases from J, the junction kept 10 bases outside the gene matches. Germline V gives CDR1 SGHRS, CDR2 YFSETQ. The CDR3 is 18 amino acids. For the CDR3, the DNA is TGCGCCAGCAGCTTCCTTAGTACTAGCGGGAGAGTCTCCTACGAGCAGTACTTC. This translates into CASSFLSTSGRVSYEQYF.

This clone was recorded only once. V usage is TRBV6-1 and J usage is TRBJ2-4; tentative D call: TRBD2 (5 bases). This CDR3 region has 15 residues. Germline lookup yields CDR1 MNHNS and CDR2 SASEGT. V lost 1 base and J lost 3, with 10 bases in between. CDR3 residues: CASSEGGLGKNIQYF. CDR3 coding DNA: TGTGCCAGCAGTGAAGGAGGGCTGGGCAAAAACATTCAGTACTTC.

The chain recombines TRBV6-5 with TRBJ1-5; D might be TRBD1 (6 bases). V was clipped by 6 bases and J by 4 bases, with 16 bases between them. Germline V CDR1 and CDR2: MNHEY, SVGAGI. The CDR3 runs 15 residues. In DNA, the CDR3 is TGTGCCAGCAGCACCGGGACATCTCTAAATCAGCCCCAGCATTTT. It codes for CASSTGTSLNQPQHF.

The sample holds one count of this clone. J is TRBJ2-1 and V is TRBV5-1; TRBD2 aligns across 10 bases. This CDR3 comprises 19 residues. Germline loops: CDR1 SGHRS, CDR2 YFSETQ. The J segment lost 0 bases and the V segment lost 2 bases, leaving 11 bases of the junction unmatched. The CDR3, as DNA: TGCGCCAGCAGCTTCTCCGGGACTAGCGAAAAGAGCTCCTACAATGAGCAGTTCTTC. It yields the protein CASSFSGTSEKSSYNEQFF.

The chain has TRBV12-3 or TRBV12-4 and TRBJ1-2; 8 nucleotides agree with TRBD1. The CDR3 covers 13 residues. V was pared by 5 bases and J by 8 bases, with 7 bases of the junction left unmatched. CDR3 protein: CASSSDRGNGYTF. The DNA for the CDR3 is TGTGCCAGCAGTAGCGACAGGGGAAACGGCTACACCTTC.

This chain links TRBV3-1 (or the pseudogene TRBV3-2) with TRBJ2-3; D gene uncertain. Germline CDR1 and CDR2: LGHDT and YNNKEL (reference sequence). Trimming removed 1 base from V and 2 bases from J, with 7 bases in between. CDR3 size: 14 residues. CDR3 nucleotide sequence: TGTGCCAGCAGCCAAGGACTTAACACAGATACGCAGTATTTT. Translated, it gives CASSQGLNTDTQYF.

Written as DNA, the CDR3 is TGTGCCAGCAGCTTCAGGCAGGGGGCGCGCGAGCAGTACTTC. Translating it yields CASSFRQGAREQYF. The chain recombines TRBV11-3 with TRBJ2-7, with 8 bases identical to TRBD1. Germline loops: CDR1 SGHNT, CDR2 YENEEA. This CDR3 contains 14 residues. Trimming at V came to 3 bases and at J to 6 bases, leaving 7 bases not matched to a gene. Variable domain in full (rest from reference TRBV11-3 and TRBJ2-7): EAGVVQSPRYKIIEKKQPVAFWCNPISGHNTLYWYLQNLGQGPELLIRYENEEAVDDSQLPKDRFSAERLKGVDSTLKIQPAELGDSAVYLCASSFRQGAREQYFGPGTRLTVT.

J is TRBJ1-2 and V is TRBV19; 12 bases agree with TRBD1. Germline-derived CDR1 and CDR2 are LNHDA and SQIVND (reference sequence). This CDR3 region has 16 residues. Trimming at V came to 3 bases and at J to 2 bases, leaving 4 bases not matched to a gene. Here the CDR3 DNA reads TGTGCCAGTAGTATTCCCGGGACAGGGGGCAACTATGGCTACACCTTC. Its protein is CASSIPGTGGNYGYTF.

As concerns this clone: An end of the junction does not agree with germline; a read error may underlie this. CDR3 protein: CSVEGAGANEQYF. The CDR3 DNA sequence: TGCAGCGTCGAAGGCGCGGGAGCAAACGAGCAGTACTTC. The rearrangement uses TRBV29-1 and TRBJ2-7; 7 nucleotides agree with TRBD2. The CDR3 has 13 residues. From germline, CDR1 is SQVTM and CDR2 ANQGSEA.

The sample holds one count of this clone. V usage is TRBV12-2 and J usage is TRBJ2-6; the DNA was not compared with TRBD1, the D call given in the table. TRBV12-2 is labeled a pseudogene. The CDR3 extends over 16 amino acids. Here the CDR3 reads CASRLDETTGANVLTF. CDR3 sequence (DNA): TGTGCAAGTCGCTTAGATGAGACAACTGGGGCCAACGTCCTGACTTTC.

The chain joins TRBV20-1 to TRBJ1-1; tentatively, D is TRBD1 (6 bases). V gave up 3 bases and J gave up 4 bases, with 21 bases separating them. Per germline, CDR1 DFQATT and CDR2 SNEGSKA (reference sequence). This CDR3 is 16 amino acids long. In DNA, the CDR3 is TGCAGTGCTAGTTTCAATTTAGGACAGATAGGCACTGAAGCTTTCTTT. Amino acids: CSASFNLGQIGTEAFF.

CDR3: CASSGQGLYEQYF. The CDR3 nucleotides are TGTGCCAGCTCCGGACAGGGACTCTACGAGCAGTACTTC. The chain uses TRBV18 and TRBJ2-7; TRBD1 agrees at 8 bases. CDR1 is KGHSH, CDR2 LQKENI, per germline. Losses at the gene ends were 6 bases for V and 3 bases for J; bases not matched to a gene: 4. The CDR3 is made up of 13 amino acids.

The rearrangement links TRBV5-6 to TRBJ1-2; TRBD1 matches at 11 bases. Germline CDR1 and CDR2: SGHDT and YYEEEE. V was clipped by 5 bases and J by 7 bases; unmatched bases: 4. CDR3 length: 13 residues. CDR3 region: CASRAGTGGGYTF. The CDR3 DNA sequence: TGTGCCAGCAGAGCCGGGACAGGGGGTGGCTACACCTTC.

Only one count was recorded for this clone. This sequence joins TRBV5-6 and TRBJ2-7; the match to TRBD1 covers 12 bases. CDR3 length: 15 amino acids. V trimming: 0 bases; J trimming: 5 bases; junction bases outside the gene matches: 3. Germline V gene lookup returns CDR1 SGHDT and CDR2 YYEEEE. The CDR3 is CASSLGGQGANEQYF. The CDR3 region has the DNA TGTGCCAGCAGCTTGGGGGGACAGGGGGCAAACGAGCAGTACTTC.

The chain is built from TRBV27 and TRBJ2-5; 7 positions match TRBD2. The CDR3 covers 14 residues. V lost 3 bases, J lost 5 bases, and 6 bases stayed unmatched. Germline V gene lookup returns CDR1 MNHEY and CDR2 SMNVEV (reference sequence). The CDR3 sequence: CASSFYGRWETQYF. CDR3 DNA: TGTGCCAGCAGTTTCTACGGGAGGTGGGAGACCCAGTACTTC.

V is TRBV2 and J is TRBJ2-3; 10 positions agree with TRBD2. CDR3 size: 16 residues. The junction had 9 bases not matched to a gene; V was cut back by 6 bases and J by 3 bases. CDR1 is SNHLY, CDR2 FYNNEI, per germline. CDR3 sequence reads: CASSLRLAGFTDTQYF. DNA of the CDR3: TGTGCCAGCAGCCTAAGACTAGCGGGCTTTACAGATACGCAGTATTTT.

CDR3 nucleotides: TGCGCCAGCAGCCTGTTAAAGGCGGGAGGGTTAAATGAGCAGTTCTTC. Residues: CASSLLKAGGLNEQFF. The genes are TRBV5-1 and TRBJ2-1, with TRBD2 matching 9 bases. Germline CDR1 and CDR2: SGHRS and YFSETQ. The CDR3 extends over 16 amino acids. V lost 4 bases to trimming and J lost 7 bases; unmatched junction nucleotides: 12.

This clone was seen just once. This chain uses TRBV4-1 with TRBJ1-1, with 8 bases aligning to TRBD1. V lost 1 base to trimming and J lost 3 bases; unmatched junction nucleotides: 4. The CDR3 consists of 15 residues. The V gene's germline CDR1 is MGHRA and CDR2 YSYEKL. The CDR3 sequence: CASSQADRGDTEAFF. In DNA, the CDR3 is TGCGCCAGCAGCCAAGCTGACAGGGGAGACACTGAAGCTTTCTTT.

The sample holds one count of this clone. This sequence joins TRBV5-1 and TRBJ2-7; possible D gene TRBD2, 5 bases. The CDR3 consists of 14 residues. V lost 4 bases to trimming and J lost 2 bases, with 13 bases between them. Germline values: CDR1 SGHRS, CDR2 YFSETQ. The CDR3 DNA follows: TGCGCCAGCAGCGACCGGACTGGCACCTACGAGCAGTACTTC. It is translated as CASSDRTGTYEQYF. Using reference TRBV5-1 and TRBJ2-7 for the parts outside the CDR3, the full variable domain is KAGVTQTPRYLIKTRGQQVTLSCSPISGHRSVSWYQQTPGQGLQFLFEYFSETQRNKGNFPGRFSGRQFSNSRSEMNVSTLELGDSALYLCASSDRTGTYEQYFGPGTRLTVT.

This chain links TRBV12-3 or TRBV12-4 with TRBJ2-3, with D unclear. The CDR3 totals 13 residues. Deletions cut 6 bases from V and 0 bases from J, with 7 bases between. The CDR3 here is CASRATSTDTQYF. CDR3 nucleotide sequence: TGTGCCAGCAGAGCGACTAGCACAGATACGCAGTATTTT.

The V call is TRBV19, the J call TRBJ2-1, with 7 bases fitting TRBD2. The V and J ends lost 3 bases and 9 bases, in that order; junction bases with no gene match: 5. CDR1 LNHDA and CDR2 SQIVND come from the germline V gene (reference sequence). CDR3 size: 13 residues. The CDR3 DNA is TGTGCCAGTAGTATGACTAGCAGGGCTGAGCAGTTCTTC. Translated: CASSMTSRAEQFF.

This clone was recorded only once. The chain joins TRBV6-5 to TRBJ2-7; 11 positions agree with TRBD1. This CDR3 is 15 amino acids long. V lost 5 bases, J lost 6 bases, and 9 bases stayed unmatched. Germline V gene lookup returns CDR1 MNHEY and CDR2 SVGAGI. The CDR3 loop reads CASSPLDRGPAEQYF. For the CDR3, the DNA is TGTGCCAGCAGTCCGTTGGACAGGGGGCCCGCCGAGCAGTACTTC.

The chain uses TRBV6-6 and TRBJ1-2, with D possibly matching TRBD1 (6 bases). Trimming removed 0 bases at V and 2 bases at J, with 10 bases between. The CDR3 loop spans 15 amino acids. CDR1 is MNHNY and CDR2 is SVGAGI in the germline V gene (reference sequence). The CDR3 DNA reads TGTGCCAGCAGTTACTCGCTGGGGACAAACTATGGCTACACCTTC. This encodes CASSYSLGTNYGYTF.

The genes are TRBV6-5 and TRBJ1-5; possibly TRBD1 for D (6 bases). Germline CDR1 reads MNHEY; CDR2 reads SVGAGI. Trimming left V 2 bases short and J 4 bases short, with 12 bases between. This CDR3 has 15 residues. CDR3 residues: CASSYTGQGNQPQHF. CDR3 nucleotide sequence: TGTGCCAGCAGTTACACCGGGCAGGGGAATCAGCCCCAGCATTTT.

This clone was picked up one time. V gene TRBV18 combines with J gene TRBJ1-6; weak D call: TRBD1 (6 bases). Trimming took off 3 bases at V and 0 bases at J, with 15 bases between the two ends. The CDR3 is 18 residues long. Germline lookup yields CDR1 KGHSH and CDR2 LQKENI. The CDR3 loop is CASSPQGRTSSYNSPLHF. In nucleotides, the CDR3 is TGTGCCAGCTCACCTCAGGGGAGAACGAGCTCCTATAATTCACCCCTCCACTTT.